These T cell receptor beta chains were read from a single sample in a study of response to subunit inactivated influenza vaccine. TCRdb reprocessed the RT-PCR reads via MiXCR and lists one record per CDR3 protein. This sample has approximately 530,000 distinct CDR3 sequences, with around 8% found just once. The sample in question was PBMCs from blood, obtained about 23 months after vaccination. These receptors were taken from a man between 50 and 75 years old who received an inactivated influenza vaccine. Both conserved end residues are part of each CDR3. Each record gives: V gene, D gene, clone size, CDR3 length, J gene, CDR3 protein, CDR3 DNA. The D gene is left open where the match is weak. The size field is filled for only some rows; it gives once, few, many or a size class.

V: TRBV7-6; D: TRBD1; size: many; length: 16; J: TRBJ2-2; CDR3: CASSLEGGSNTGELFF; DNA: TGTGCCAGCAGCTTAGAAGGGGGCTCGAACACCGGGGAGCTGTTTTTT
V: TRBV16; D: NA; size: few; length: 15; J: TRBJ1-1; CDR3: CASSQLSGLNTEAFF; DNA: TGTGCCAGCAGCCAATTGTCTGGGTTGAACACTGAAGCTTTCTTT
V: TRBV7-9; D: TRBD1; size: few; length: 16; J: TRBJ2-1; CDR3: CASSPRDRPSYNEQFF; DNA: TGTGCCAGCAGCCCGAGGGACAGGCCCTCCTACAATGAGCAGTTCTTC
V: TRBV7-2; D: NA; size: NA; length: 15; J: TRBJ2-1; CDR3: CASSLDRNSYNEQFF; DNA: TGTGCCAGCAGCTTAGACAGGAACTCCTACAATGAGCAGTTCTTC
V: TRBV11-1; D: NA; size: NA; length: 14; J: TRBJ2-5; CDR3: CASSSRARPETQYF; DNA: TGTGCCAGCAGTTCAAGAGCGCGTCCGGAGACCCAGTACTTC
V: TRBV4-2; D: NA; size: many; length: 15; J: TRBJ1-6; CDR3: CASSQGQGSWSPLHF; DNA: TGTGCCAGCAGCCAAGGTCAGGGGTCTTGGTCACCCCTCCACTTT
V: TRBV7-9; D: NA; size: NA; length: 16; J: TRBJ1-1; CDR3: CASRPQAGRGNTEAFF; DNA: TGTGCCAGCAGACCCCAGGCAGGGCGGGGGAACACTGAAGCTTTCTTT
V: TRBV4-3; D: NA; size: many; length: 15; J: TRBJ2-4; CDR3: CASSQEVRQVNIQYF; DNA: TGCGCCAGCAGCCAAGAGGTCCGGCAGGTCAACATTCAGTACTTC
V: TRBV24-1; D: TRBD1; size: NA; length: 14; J: TRBJ1-5; CDR3: CATSEGGGGVPQHF; DNA: TGTGCCACCAGTGAGGGAGGGGGCGGCGTGCCCCAGCATTTT
V: TRBV20-1; D: TRBD1; size: many; length: 14; J: TRBJ2-3; CDR3: CSACRDRGTDTQYF; DNA: TGCAGTGCTTGTCGGGACAGGGGAACAGATACGCAGTATTTT
V: TRBV7-6; D: NA; size: many; length: 14; J: TRBJ2-5; CDR3: CASSLGGVQGTQYF; DNA: TGTGCCAGCAGCTTAGGGGGCGTTCAGGGGACCCAGTACTTC
V: TRBV5-6; D: NA; size: NA; length: 13; J: TRBJ2-7; CDR3: CASSLWGPDEQYF; DNA: TGTGCCAGCAGCTTGTGGGGGCCAGACGAGCAGTACTTC
V: TRBV6-1; D: NA; size: few; length: 13; J: TRBJ1-1; CDR3: CASSTHVNTEAFF; DNA: TGTGCCAGCAGTACGCATGTGAACACTGAAGCTTTCTTT
V: TRBV6-1; D: TRBD2; size: few; length: 15; J: TRBJ2-5; CDR3: CASSATSGTEETQYF; DNA: TGTGCCAGCAGTGCGACTAGCGGGACAGAAGAGACCCAGTACTTC
V: TRBV28; D: NA; size: NA; length: 15; J: TRBJ2-6; CDR3: CASRRVSSGANVLTF; DNA: TGTGCCAGCAGAAGAGTGAGCTCTGGGGCCAACGTCCTGACTTTC
V: TRBV7-8; D: NA; size: NA; length: 16; J: TRBJ2-3; CDR3: CASSSPLVVGADTQYF; DNA: TGTGCCAGCAGCTCCCCACTAGTGGTCGGAGCAGATACGCAGTATTTT
V: TRBV5-1; D: TRBD1; size: few; length: 15; J: TRBJ2-3; CDR3: CASSLDGTASDTQYF; DNA: TGCGCCAGCAGCTTGGATGGGACAGCTTCAGATACGCAGTATTTT
V: TRBV7-5; D: NA; size: NA; length: 20; J: TRBJ1-5; CDR3: CISVSEATGQNMRYNQPQHF; DNA: NA
V: TRBV7-2; D: TRBD2; size: many; length: 17; J: TRBJ2-3; CDR3: CASSLSFRGREGDTQYF; DNA: TGTGCCAGCAGCTTATCATTTCGCGGGAGGGAGGGAGATACGCAGTATTTT
V: TRBV7-2; D: NA; size: many; length: 14; J: TRBJ2-1; CDR3: CASSLRGGYNEQFF; DNA: TGTGCCAGCAGCTTAAGAGGCGGATACAATGAGCAGTTCTTC
V: TRBV5-6; D: NA; size: many; length: 15; J: TRBJ1-1; CDR3: CASSSVQGMNTEAFF; DNA: TGTGCCAGCAGCTCCGTACAGGGAATGAACACTGAAGCTTTCTTT
V: TRBV7-2; D: TRBD2; size: NA; length: 15; J: TRBJ2-5; CDR3: CASSAPGLASVTQYF; DNA: TGTGCCAGCAGCGCCCCGGGACTAGCTTCAGTGACCCAGTACTTC
V: TRBV20-1; D: NA; size: NA; length: 13; J: TRBJ1-2; CDR3: CSASYRNAYGYTF; DNA: TGCAGTGCTAGCTACAGGAATGCCTATGGCTACACCTTC
V: TRBV4-2; D: TRBD2; size: NA; length: 16; J: TRBJ2-1; CDR3: CASSQEISSGYNEQFF; DNA: TGTGCCAGCAGCCAAGAAATCTCTAGCGGGTACAATGAGCAGTTCTTC
V: TRBV6-1; D: TRBD1; size: many; length: 14; J: TRBJ1-1; CDR3: CASSIPGQITEAFF; DNA: TGTGCCAGCAGTATCCCGGGACAGATCACTGAAGCTTTCTTT
V: TRBV11-1; D: TRBD1; size: few; length: 15; J: TRBJ2-2; CDR3: CASSRDRRWAGELFF; DNA: TGTGCCAGCAGCCGGGACAGGAGGTGGGCCGGGGAGCTGTTTTTT
V: TRBV10-3; D: TRBD2; size: NA; length: 13; J: TRBJ2-7; CDR3: CAIGLAGPYEQYF; DNA: TGTGCCATTGGACTAGCGGGACCCTACGAGCAGTACTTC
V: TRBV13; D: NA; size: few; length: 13; J: TRBJ1-3; CDR3: CASSLSMGNTIYF; DNA: TGTGCCAGCAGCTTATCGATGGGAAACACCATATATTTT
V: TRBV14; D: NA; size: few; length: 15; J: TRBJ2-4; CDR3: CASSQEWQGRNIQYF; DNA: TGTGCCAGCAGCCAAGAATGGCAGGGGAGGAACATTCAGTACTTC
V: TRBV7-2; D: NA; size: few; length: 15; J: TRBJ2-4; CDR3: CASSPEGGTKNIQYF; DNA: TGTGCCAGCAGCCCAGAAGGGGGGACCAAAAACATTCAGTACTTC